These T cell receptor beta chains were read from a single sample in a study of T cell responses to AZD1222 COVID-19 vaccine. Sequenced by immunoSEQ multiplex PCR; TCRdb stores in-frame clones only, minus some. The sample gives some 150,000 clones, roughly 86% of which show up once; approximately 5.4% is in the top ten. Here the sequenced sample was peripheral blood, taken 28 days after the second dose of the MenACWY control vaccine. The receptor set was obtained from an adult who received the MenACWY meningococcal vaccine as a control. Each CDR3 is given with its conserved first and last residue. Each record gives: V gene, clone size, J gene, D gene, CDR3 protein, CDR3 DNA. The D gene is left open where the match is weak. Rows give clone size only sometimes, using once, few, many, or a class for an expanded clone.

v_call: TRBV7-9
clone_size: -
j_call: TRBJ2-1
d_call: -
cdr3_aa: CASSQRQSGANGFEQFF
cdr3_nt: TGTGCCAGCAGCCAACGACAGTCGGGCGCAAATGGATTTGAGCAGTTCTTC

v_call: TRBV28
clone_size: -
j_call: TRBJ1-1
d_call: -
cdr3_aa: CASSFRGLNTEAFF
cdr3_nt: TGTGCCAGCAGTTTCCGAGGATTGAACACTGAAGCTTTCTTT

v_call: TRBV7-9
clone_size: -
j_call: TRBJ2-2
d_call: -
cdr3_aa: CASSSQIGTGELFF
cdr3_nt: TGTGCCAGCAGCTCCCAGATAGGGACCGGGGAGCTGTTTTTT

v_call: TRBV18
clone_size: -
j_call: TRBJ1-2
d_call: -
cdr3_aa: CASSLKNYGYTF
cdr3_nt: TGTGCCAGCTCACTAAAGAACTATGGCTACACCTTC

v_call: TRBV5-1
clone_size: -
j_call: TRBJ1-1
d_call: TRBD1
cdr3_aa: CASSEGQQYVTEAFF
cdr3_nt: TGCGCCAGCAGCGAGGGACAGCAATATGTAACTGAAGCTTTCTTT

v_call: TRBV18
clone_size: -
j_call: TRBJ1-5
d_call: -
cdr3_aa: CASSPTRAYQPQHF
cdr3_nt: TGTGCCAGCTCGCCTACGAGGGCATATCAGCCCCAGCATTTT

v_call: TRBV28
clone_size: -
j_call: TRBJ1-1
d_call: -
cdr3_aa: CASSFRGATPGAFF
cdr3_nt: TGTGCCAGCAGTTTTCGGGGGGCTACCCCAGGGGCTTTCTTT

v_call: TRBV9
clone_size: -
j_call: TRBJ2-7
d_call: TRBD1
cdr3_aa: CASSADRASYEQYF
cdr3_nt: TGTGCCAGCAGCGCCGACAGGGCCTCCTACGAGCAGTACTTC

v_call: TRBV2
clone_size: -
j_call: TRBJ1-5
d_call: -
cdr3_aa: CASRGPGNQPQHF
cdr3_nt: TGTGCCAGCAGGGGGCCCGGCAATCAGCCCCAGCATTTT

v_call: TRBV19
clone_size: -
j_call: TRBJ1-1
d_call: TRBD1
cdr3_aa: CASSSRGRISSTEAFF
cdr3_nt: TGTGCCAGTAGCTCCAGGGGGCGAATATCGAGCACTGAAGCTTTCTTT

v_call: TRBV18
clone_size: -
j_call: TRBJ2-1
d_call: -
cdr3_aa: CASSPPGRLYNEQFF
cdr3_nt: TGTGCCAGCTCACCTCCGGGACGGTTGTACAATGAGCAGTTCTTC

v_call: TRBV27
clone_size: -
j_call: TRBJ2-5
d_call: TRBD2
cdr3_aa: CASGEGILEETQYF
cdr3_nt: TGTGCCAGCGGGGAGGGAATACTCGAAGAGACCCAGTACTTC

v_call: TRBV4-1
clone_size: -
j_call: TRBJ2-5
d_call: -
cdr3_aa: CASSPRPASGETQYF
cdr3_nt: TGCGCCAGCAGCCCACGACCCGCCAGCGGAGAGACCCAGTACTTC

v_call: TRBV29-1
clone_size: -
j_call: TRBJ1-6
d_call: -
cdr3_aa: CSVQSGSNSPLHF
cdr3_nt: TGCAGCGTCCAGTCTGGATCTAATTCACCCCTCCACTTT

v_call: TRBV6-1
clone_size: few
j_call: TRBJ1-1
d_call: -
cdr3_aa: CASSEPGGLGYTEAFF
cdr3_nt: TGTGCCAGCAGTGAACCCGGGGGCCTTGGATACACTGAAGCTTTCTTT

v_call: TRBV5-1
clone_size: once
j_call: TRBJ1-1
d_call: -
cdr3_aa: CASSEGAGTPGTEAFF
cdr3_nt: TGCGCCAGCAGCGAGGGAGCGGGCACCCCTGGGACTGAAGCTTTCTTT

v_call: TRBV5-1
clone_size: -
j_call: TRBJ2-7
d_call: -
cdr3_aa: CASSLERNSYEQYF
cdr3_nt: TGCGCCAGCAGCTTGGAGCGGAACTCCTACGAGCAGTACTTC

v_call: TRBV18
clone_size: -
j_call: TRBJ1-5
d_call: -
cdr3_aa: CASSEGQSRNQPQHF
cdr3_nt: TGTGCCAGCTCGGAAGGACAGTCGCGCAATCAGCCCCAGCATTTT

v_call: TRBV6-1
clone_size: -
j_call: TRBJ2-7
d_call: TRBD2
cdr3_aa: CASSDVGGRNEQYF
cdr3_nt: TGTGCCAGCAGTGATGTGGGGGGGAGGAACGAGCAGTACTTC

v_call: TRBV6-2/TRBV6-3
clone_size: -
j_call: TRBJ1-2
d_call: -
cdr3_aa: CASSFRTAYGYTF
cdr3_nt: TGTGCCAGCAGTTTCCGGACAGCCTATGGCTACACCTTC

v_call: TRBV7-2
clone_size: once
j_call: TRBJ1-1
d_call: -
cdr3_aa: CASSYGRLNTEAFF
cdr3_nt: TGTGCCAGCAGCTATGGACGGTTGAACACTGAAGCTTTCTTT

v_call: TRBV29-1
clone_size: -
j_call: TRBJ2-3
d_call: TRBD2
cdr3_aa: CSSLTGGDDTQYF
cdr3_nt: TGCAGCTCACTGACGGGGGGAGATGATACGCAGTATTTT

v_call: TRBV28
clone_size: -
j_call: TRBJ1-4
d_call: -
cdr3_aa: CASLSNSNEKLFF
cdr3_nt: TGTGCCAGTCTATCCAACTCTAATGAAAAACTGTTTTTT

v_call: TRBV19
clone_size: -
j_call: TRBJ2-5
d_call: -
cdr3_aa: CATRGGETQYF
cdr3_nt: TGTGCCACCAGAGGGGGGGAGACCCAGTACTTC

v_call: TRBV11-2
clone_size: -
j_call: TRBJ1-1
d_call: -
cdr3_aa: CASSLDPSSAFF
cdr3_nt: TGTGCCAGCAGCTTAGATCCGAGTTCAGCTTTCTTT

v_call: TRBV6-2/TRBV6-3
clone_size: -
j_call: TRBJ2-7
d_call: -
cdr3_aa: CASSQFQGGTYEQYF
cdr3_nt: TGTGCCAGCAGTCAATTCCAGGGGGGGACCTACGAGCAGTACTTC

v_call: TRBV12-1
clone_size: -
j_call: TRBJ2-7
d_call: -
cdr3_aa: CASSPSSDSDEQYF
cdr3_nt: TGTGCCAGCAGCCCCTCTTCGGACAGCGACGAGCAGTACTTC

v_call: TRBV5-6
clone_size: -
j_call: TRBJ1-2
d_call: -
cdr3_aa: CASSLRRDYGYTF
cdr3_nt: TGTGCCAGCAGCTTGCGCCGCGACTATGGCTACACCTTC

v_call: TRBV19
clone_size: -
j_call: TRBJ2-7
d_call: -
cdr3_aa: CASSITGFGYYEQYF
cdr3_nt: TGTGCCAGTAGTATAACAGGGTTCGGCTACTACGAGCAGTACTTC

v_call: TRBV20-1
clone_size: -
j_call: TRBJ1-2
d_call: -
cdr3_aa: CSASWAGYGYTF
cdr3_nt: TGCAGTGCTAGTTGGGCAGGGTATGGCTACACCTTC

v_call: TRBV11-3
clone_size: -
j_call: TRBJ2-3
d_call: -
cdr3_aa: CASRVTGTTDTQYF
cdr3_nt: TGTGCCAGCAGGGTTACGGGGACCACAGATACGCAGTATTTT

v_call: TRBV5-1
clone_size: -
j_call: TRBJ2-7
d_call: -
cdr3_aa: CASSFGVTGEQYF
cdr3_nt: TGCGCCAGCAGCTTTGGGGTTACTGGTGAGCAGTACTTC